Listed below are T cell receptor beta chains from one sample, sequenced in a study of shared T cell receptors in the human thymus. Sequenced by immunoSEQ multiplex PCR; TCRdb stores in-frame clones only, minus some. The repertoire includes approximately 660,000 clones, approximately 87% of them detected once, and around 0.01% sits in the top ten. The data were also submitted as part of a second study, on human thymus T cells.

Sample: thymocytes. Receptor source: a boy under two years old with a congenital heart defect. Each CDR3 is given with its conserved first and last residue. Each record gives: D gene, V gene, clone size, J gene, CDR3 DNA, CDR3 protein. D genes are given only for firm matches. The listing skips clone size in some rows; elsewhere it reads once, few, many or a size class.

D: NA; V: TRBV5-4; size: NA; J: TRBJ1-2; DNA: TGTGCCAGCAGCTTCGGCTATGGCTACACCTTC; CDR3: CASSFGYGYTF
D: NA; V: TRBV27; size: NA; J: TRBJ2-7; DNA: TGTGCCAGCAGTTTAGGGGGACAAGGATTCATATTCCACGAGCAGTACTTC; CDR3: CASSLGGQGFIFHEQYF
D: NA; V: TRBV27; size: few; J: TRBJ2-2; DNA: TGTGCCAGCAGTTCCACCCTCAGGGCGTTGGGGCCCTTCGGGGAGCTGTTTTTT; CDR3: CASSSTLRALGPFGELFF
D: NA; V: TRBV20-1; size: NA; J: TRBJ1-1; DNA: TGCAGTGCCGGTTTACAGGGTGAAGCTTTCTTT; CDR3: CSAGLQGEAFF
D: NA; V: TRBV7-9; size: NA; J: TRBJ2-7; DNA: TGTGCCAGCAGCTTAGCGCTCGGACAGTACGAGCAGTACTTC; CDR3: CASSLALGQYEQYF
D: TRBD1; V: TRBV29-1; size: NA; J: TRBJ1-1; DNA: TGCAGCGCCCGGGGCGCACAGGGGGCGCAGGGATCTGAAGCTTTCTTT; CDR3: CSARGAQGAQGSEAFF
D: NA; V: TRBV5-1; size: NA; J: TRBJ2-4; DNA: TGCGCCAGCAGCTTGGCGGGGACATCCGGCAACATTCAGTACTTC; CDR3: CASSLAGTSGNIQYF
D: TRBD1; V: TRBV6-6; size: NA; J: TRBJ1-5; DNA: TGTGCCAGCAGCCGCAGGGCAGGGGGTAGCAATCAGCCCCAGCATTTT; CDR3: CASSRRAGGSNQPQHF
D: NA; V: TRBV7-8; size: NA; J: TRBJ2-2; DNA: TGTGCCAGCAGCTTAATTCCTCCGGGGGTCTCTCAAAGGACCGCGAACACCGGGGAGCTGTTTTTT; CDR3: CASSLIPPGVSQRTANTGELFF
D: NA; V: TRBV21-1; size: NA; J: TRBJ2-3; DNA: TGTGCCAGCAGCGCCCGGACTAGCGCCCTCACAGATACGCAGTATTTT; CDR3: CASSARTSALTDTQYF
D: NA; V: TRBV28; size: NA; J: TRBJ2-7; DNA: TGTGCCAGCAGTTTTTCAAGCGAGACTTACGAGCAGTACTTC; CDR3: CASSFSSETYEQYF
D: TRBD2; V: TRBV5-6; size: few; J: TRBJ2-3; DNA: TGTGCCAGCAGCACCGTTCTAGCGGGACAAAGCACAGATACGCAGTATTTT; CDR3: CASSTVLAGQSTDTQYF
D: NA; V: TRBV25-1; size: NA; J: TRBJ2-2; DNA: TGTGCCAGCAGCGCATCGTGGGGAGGCACCGGGGAGCTGTTTTTT; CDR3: CASSASWGGTGELFF
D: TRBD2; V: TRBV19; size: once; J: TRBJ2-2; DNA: TGTGCCAGTAGTGCCGGGACTACGAACACCGGGGAGCTGTTTTTT; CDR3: CASSAGTTNTGELFF
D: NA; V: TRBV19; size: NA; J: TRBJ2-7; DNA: TGTGCCAGTAGTATAGTAGAAGGGGGTTACGAGCAGTACTTC; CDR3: CASSIVEGGYEQYF
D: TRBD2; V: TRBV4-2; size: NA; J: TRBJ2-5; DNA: TGTGCCAGCAGCCAAGAACCTAGTCCAGGACTAGCGGGGCAAGAGACCCAGTACTTC; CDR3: CASSQEPSPGLAGQETQYF
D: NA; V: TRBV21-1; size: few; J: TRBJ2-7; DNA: TGTGCCAGCAGCAGAACGGTTGGCGAGCAGTACTTC; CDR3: CASSRTVGEQYF
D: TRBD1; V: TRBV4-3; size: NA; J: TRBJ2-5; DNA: TGCGCCAGCAGCCCTGGACGACAGGGACAAGAGACCCAGTACTTC; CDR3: CASSPGRQGQETQYF
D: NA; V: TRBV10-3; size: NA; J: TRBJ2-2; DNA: TGTGCCATCAGTGAGGACCCTCTAGCTCCCGGGGAGCTGTTTTTT; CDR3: CAISEDPLAPGELFF
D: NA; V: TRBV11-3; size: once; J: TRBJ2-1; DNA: TGTGCCAGCAGCTTAGGGGGGGCTAGCGGCTACAATGAGCAGTTCTTC; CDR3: CASSLGGASGYNEQFF
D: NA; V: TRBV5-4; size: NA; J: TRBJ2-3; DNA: TGTGCCAGCAGTCAGGGACAAAAAGGTCTTGCAGATACGCAGTATTTT; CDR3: CASSQGQKGLADTQYF
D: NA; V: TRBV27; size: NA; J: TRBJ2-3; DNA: TGTGCCAGCATTCTTAAAGGGGGAGGGCCTACAGATACGCAGTATTTT; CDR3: CASILKGGGPTDTQYF
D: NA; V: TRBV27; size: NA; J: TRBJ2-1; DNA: TGTGCCAGCAGGGTGGGAGGGCAGGGGAATGAGCAGTTCTTC; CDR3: CASRVGGQGNEQFF
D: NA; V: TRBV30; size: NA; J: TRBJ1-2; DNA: TGTGCCTGGAGTGAAGCGCAGGGATTCTATGGCCACACCTTC; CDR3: CAWSEAQGFYGHTF
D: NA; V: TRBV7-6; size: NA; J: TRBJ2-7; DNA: TGTGCCAGCAGCTCAATAACAGGGCTGGAGTTGAACGAGCAGTACTTC; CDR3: CASSSITGLELNEQYF
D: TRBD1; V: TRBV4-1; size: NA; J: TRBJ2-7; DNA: TGCGCCAGCAGCCAAGATTCGGACAGGGTGGTTTCCAACGAGCAGTACTTC; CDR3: CASSQDSDRVVSNEQYF
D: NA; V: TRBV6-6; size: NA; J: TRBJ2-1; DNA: TGTGCCAGCAGTCTGGGGAGTAGCAGGTGGAGTGAGCAGTTCTTC; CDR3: CASSLGSSRWSEQFF
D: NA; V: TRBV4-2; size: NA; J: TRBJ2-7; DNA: TGTGCCAGCAGCCAAGACTACGACCGGTCTAGCTCCTACGAGCAGTACTTC; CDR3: CASSQDYDRSSSYEQYF
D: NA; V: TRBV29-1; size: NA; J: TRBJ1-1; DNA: TGCAGCGTTTTGACAGACCCGAACACTGAAGCTTTCTTT; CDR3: CSVLTDPNTEAFF
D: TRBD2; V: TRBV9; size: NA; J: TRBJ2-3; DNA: TGTGCCAGCAGCGTATCTACTAGCGGGAGGCTGGGAGATACGCAGTATTTT; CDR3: CASSVSTSGRLGDTQYF
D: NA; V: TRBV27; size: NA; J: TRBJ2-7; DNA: TGTGCCAGCAGCACCCGGGGGATGAAATCCTACGAGCAGTACTTC; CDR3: CASSTRGMKSYEQYF
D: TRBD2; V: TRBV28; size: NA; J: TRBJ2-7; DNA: TGTGCCAGCAGTTTAGCGGGAGGAGGGTCCTACGAGCAGTACTTC; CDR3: CASSLAGGGSYEQYF
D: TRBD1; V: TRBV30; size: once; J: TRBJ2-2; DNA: TGTGCCTGGGGGGGACAGGGGGACACCGGGGAGCTGTTTTTT; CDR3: CAWGGQGDTGELFF
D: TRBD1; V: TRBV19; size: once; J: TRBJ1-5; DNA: TGTGCCAGTAGTATATCTCCGATCCGGGACAGAACATACAATCAGCCCCAGCATTTT; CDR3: CASSISPIRDRTYNQPQHF
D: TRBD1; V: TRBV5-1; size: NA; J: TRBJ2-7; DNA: TGCGCCAGCAGCTTGTATTCGGGACAGGGACGCGAGCAGTACTTC; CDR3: CASSLYSGQGREQYF
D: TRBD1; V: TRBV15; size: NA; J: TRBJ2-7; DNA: TGTGCCACCAGCACGAAACAGGGGAAATACGAGCAGTACTTC; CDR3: CATSTKQGKYEQYF
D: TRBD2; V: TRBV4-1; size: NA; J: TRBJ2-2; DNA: TGCGCCAGCAGCCAAGATTGGGGGACTAGCGGGAGATGTGAGACCGGGGAGCTGTTTTTT; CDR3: CASSQDWGTSGRCETGELFF
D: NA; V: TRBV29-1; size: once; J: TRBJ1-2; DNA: TGCAGCGTTGAGCGGGGCTTCTATGGCTACACCTTC; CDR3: CSVERGFYGYTF
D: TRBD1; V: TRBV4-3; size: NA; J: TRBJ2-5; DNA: TGCGCCAGCAGCCAAGTTTTAATACCGGGACAGTTCCTAGAGACCCAGTACTTC; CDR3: CASSQVLIPGQFLETQYF
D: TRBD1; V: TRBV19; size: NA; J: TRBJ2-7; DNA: TGTGCCAGTAGTATAGGGGCCGGGACAGGGGGCGACGAGCAGTACTTC; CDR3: CASSIGAGTGGDEQYF
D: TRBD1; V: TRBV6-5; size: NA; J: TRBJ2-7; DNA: TGTGCCAGCAGGCCCACAGGACAGGAGTATTACGAGCAGTACTTC; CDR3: CASRPTGQEYYEQYF
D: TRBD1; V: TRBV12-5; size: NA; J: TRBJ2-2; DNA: TGTGCTAGTGGTTTGCCCCGGGACAGGGGCACCGGGGAGCTGTTTTTT; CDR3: CASGLPRDRGTGELFF
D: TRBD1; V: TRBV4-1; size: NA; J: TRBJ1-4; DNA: TGCGCCAGCAGCACTTACAGGGGAACTAATGAAAAACTGTTTTTT; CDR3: CASSTYRGTNEKLFF
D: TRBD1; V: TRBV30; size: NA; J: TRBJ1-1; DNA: TGTGCCTTACCCTGGACAGGACAACCCACCGGCACTGAAGCTTTCTTT; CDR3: CALPWTGQPTGTEAFF
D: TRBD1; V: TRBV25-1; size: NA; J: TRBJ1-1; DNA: TGTGCCAGCAGTGGTCCGGGACAGGGAGGCACTGAAGCTTTCTTT; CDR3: CASSGPGQGGTEAFF
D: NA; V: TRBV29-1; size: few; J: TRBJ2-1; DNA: TGCAGCGCCTTACGGCGGCGTGGGAGCAGCCCCGGGGAACAATATGAGCAGTTCTTC; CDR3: CSALRRRGSSPGEQYEQFF
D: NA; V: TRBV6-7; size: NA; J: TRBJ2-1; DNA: TGTGCCAGCAGCTTTGGACTTAGCTCCTACAATGAGCAGTTCTTC; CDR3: CASSFGLSSYNEQFF
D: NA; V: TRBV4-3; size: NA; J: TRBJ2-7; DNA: TGCGCCAGCAGCCCGAGAGGGAATAGGGATGAGCAGTACTTC; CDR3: CASSPRGNRDEQYF
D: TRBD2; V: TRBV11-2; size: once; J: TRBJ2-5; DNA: TGTGCCAGCAGCTTCCCCGCGGGCCGGGGGGAGCAGTACTTC; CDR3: CASSFPAGRGEQYF
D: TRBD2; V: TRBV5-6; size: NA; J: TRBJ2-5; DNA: TGTGCCAGCAGCTTGGTAGCGGGAGGGCAAGAGACCCAGTACTTC; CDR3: CASSLVAGGQETQYF